The 23 T cell receptor beta chains below all came from one sample that was sequenced in a study of CD8+ T cells in alopecia areata listed by TCRdb under 2018. Interpreted using the paper, the time point label stands for: four to five weeks on oral tofacitinib. The treatment or condition label of this sample denotes: oral pan-JAK inhibitor, 5-10 mg twice daily. Receptor amplification or capture employed the immunoSEQ multiplex PCR assay. For TCR sequencing, RNA was extracted from every sample and reverse transcribed into cDNA to serve as template. The source is immuneACCESS, and TCRdb retained only in-frame sequences with V and J called. Part of the clones is not carried over; for the studies checked, unresolved V genes explain less than half of this, and the remainder is unexplained. This sample comprises about 220,000 clones, more than 45% of them detected only once. The ten biggest clones cover around 1.6% of the sample.

Sample: CD4+ T cells sorted from blood, taken at week 4, from a patient treated with tofacitinib. These receptors originate from a human donor with alopecia areata.

The gene calls are TRBV11-2 and TRBJ2-5; 8 bases are shared with TRBD2. This CDR3 spans 15 amino acids. Germline V gene sequence: CDR1 SGHAT, CDR2 FQNNGV. Trimming cost V 5 bases and J 5 bases; bases outside gene matches: 10. The CDR3 reads CASSPKAGGRETQYF. For the CDR3, the DNA is TGTGCCAGCAGCCCGAAGGCGGGGGGTCGCGAGACCCAGTACTTC.

This clone has only a few counts. J is TRBJ1-1 and V is TRBV5-1; D not certain. Germline CDR1 is SGHRS and CDR2 is YFSETQ. CDR3 length equals 15 residues. V dropped 1 base and J dropped 1 base, with 11 bases sitting between them. CDR3 nucleotide sequence: TGCGCCAGCAGCTTGACAGCAGGATGGAACACTGAAGCTTTCTTT. The encoded protein is CASSLTAGWNTEAFF.

This clone was found a few times. The chain is built from TRBV27 and TRBJ2-5; 9 bases map to TRBD1. CDR3 length equals 15 residues. V was pared by 4 bases and J by 4 bases, with 7 bases of the junction left unmatched. Germline loops: CDR1 MNHEY, CDR2 SMNVEV (reference sequence). The CDR3 nucleotides read TGTGCCAGCAGTTCCCTTACAGGGGGCGTAGAGACCCAGTACTTC. This codes for CASSSLTGGVETQYF.

V usage is TRBV2 and J usage is TRBJ2-4, with a possible D match to TRBD1 (5 bases). The germline V gene encodes CDR1 SNHLY and CDR2 FYNNEI. There are 15 residues in the CDR3. Trimming took 2 bases from V and 6 from J, leaving 14 bases between them. This chain's CDR3 is CASSEIRTRGNIQYF. The CDR3 nucleotides read TGTGCCAGCAGTGAAATTAGGACAAGGGGAAACATTCAGTACTTC.

The chain has TRBV30 and TRBJ1-1; 9 bases agree with TRBD1. The germline V gene has CDR1 GTSNPN and CDR2 SVGIG (reference sequence). Trimming at V came to 8 bases and at J to 1 base, leaving 2 bases not matched to a gene. CDR3 length equals 12 residues. The CDR3, as DNA: TGTGCCGGGGACAGGGCGAACACTGAAGCTTTCTTT. Translation: CAGDRANTEAFF.

The rearrangement uses TRBV7-2 and TRBJ2-7, with 8 bases that match TRBD1. Unmatched junction bases numbered 6, after V lost 5 bases and J lost 6 bases. This CDR3 has 13 amino acids. Per the germline V gene, CDR1 is SGHTA and CDR2 is FQGNSA. This chain's CDR3 is CASSTDRAGEQYF. CDR3 sequence (DNA): TGTGCCAGCAGCACGGACAGGGCAGGCGAGCAGTACTTC.

This clone occurred a few times. In the same sample, other DNA sequences code for this CDR3. The V and J genes are TRBV30 and TRBJ1-1, with D unresolved. Germline CDR1 and CDR2: GTSNPN and SVGIG (reference sequence). V lost 0 bases and J 1 base, leaving 6 bases between the germline ends. This CDR3 has 13 amino acids. CDR3 in DNA: TGTGCCTGGAGTGTACAAGGGAACACTGAAGCTTTCTTT. This translates into CAWSVQGNTEAFF.

V gene TRBV5-4 combines with J gene TRBJ2-1; 9 nucleotides align to TRBD2. V dropped 0 bases and J dropped 2; count of bases not matched to a gene: 3. The CDR3 sequence is 16 residues long. Germline CDR1 and CDR2: SGHNT and YYREEE (reference sequence). The CDR3 sequence is CASSLAPSGAYNEQFF. The DNA of the CDR3 is TGTGCCAGCAGCTTGGCGCCTAGCGGGGCCTACAATGAGCAGTTCTTC.

In this sample, this clone turned up a few times. The chain combines TRBV5-1 with TRBJ2-5; TRBD2 is a possible D gene (6 bases). This CDR3 contains 14 residues. Trimming took off 4 bases at V and 3 bases at J, with 13 bases between the two ends. Germline V CDR1 and CDR2: SGHRS, YFSETQ. The CDR3 loop reads CASSQDIAEETQYF. DNA of the CDR3: TGCGCCAGCAGCCAGGACATAGCGGAAGAGACCCAGTACTTC.

This clone appeared a few times. The chain employs TRBV2 and TRBJ1-5, with 11 bases that match TRBD1. This CDR3 contains 15 residues. In germline, CDR1 is SNHLY, CDR2 FYNNEI. V gave up 11 bases and J gave up 4 bases; unmatched junction bases: 10. The CDR3, as DNA: TGTGCCTCCAGGACAGGGGGCGATCGGAATCAGCCCCAGCATTTT. It is translated as CASRTGGDRNQPQHF.

This chain uses TRBV19 with TRBJ1-5; no reliable D call. The CDR3 is 13 residues long. Trimming took off 10 bases at V and 5 bases at J, with 15 bases between the two ends. CDR1 is LNHDA, CDR2 SQIVND, per germline (reference sequence). The chain's CDR3 is CATSPGPDQPQHF. The CDR3 nucleotides read TGTGCCACCTCGCCAGGTCCGGATCAGCCCCAGCATTTT.

The genes are TRBV19 and TRBJ2-1; D remains ambiguous. The CDR3 runs to 12 residues. Per the germline V gene, CDR1 is LNHDA and CDR2 is SQIVND (reference sequence). V lost 7 bases, J lost 8 bases, and 12 bases lay in between. CDR3 DNA: TGTGCCAGTAATTCGGCGCTCGATGAGCAGTTCTTC. It is translated as CASNSALDEQFF.

CDR3 in DNA: TGTGCCTGGAGTGTAAGTCTGACGCGGACTAACTATGGCTACACCTTC. Translating gives CAWSVSLTRTNYGYTF. The V gene is TRBV30, the J gene TRBJ1-2, with D hard to call. Germline V gene sequence: CDR1 GTSNPN, CDR2 SVGIG (reference sequence). Trimming removed 0 bases from V and 0 bases from J, with 14 bases in between. This CDR3 has 16 residues.

The chain recombines TRBV29-1 with TRBJ1-5; D gene ambiguous. The ends were cut back, 7 bases at V and 5 bases at J, with 9 bases in the middle. Per the germline V gene, CDR1 is SQVTM and CDR2 is ANQGSEA. CDR3 size: 11 residues. Here the CDR3 DNA reads TGCAGCGCCAAGTCTTATCAGCCCCAGCATTTT. It specifies CSAKSYQPQHF.

This chain joins TRBV18 and TRBJ2-6; 7 bases agree with TRBD1. Per germline, CDR1 KGHSH and CDR2 LQKENI. V was clipped by 3 bases and J by 4 bases; unmatched bases: 6. The CDR3 length is 16 residues. This CDR3 is CASSPPGTAGANVLTF. CDR3 bases: TGTGCCAGCTCACCCCCAGGGACAGCAGGGGCCAACGTCCTGACTTTC. Complete variable domain (other parts from reference TRBV18 and TRBJ2-6): NAGVMQNPRHLVRRRGQEARLRCSPMKGHSHVYWYRQLPEEGLKFMVYLQKENIIDESGMPKERFSAEFPKEGPSILRIQQVVRGDSAAYFCASSPPGTAGANVLTFGAGSRLTVL.

CDR3 bases: TGTGCCAGCTCTTCCGAGGTTGGGGGGCCCACTGAAGCTTTCTTT. It codes for CASSSEVGGPTEAFF. This rearrangement joins TRBV2 to TRBJ1-1, with TRBD1 as a possible D gene (6 bases). V lost 8 bases and J lost 4, with 20 bases in between. This CDR3 comprises 15 residues. Germline loops: CDR1 SNHLY, CDR2 FYNNEI.

This clone was observed a few times. The rearrangement joins TRBV4-3 to TRBJ2-2, with D perhaps matching TRBD1 (5 bases). The ends were cut back, 5 bases at V and 0 bases at J, with 16 bases in the middle. The CDR3 runs to 17 residues. The germline gives CDR1 LGHNA, CDR2 YSLEER. CDR3 coding DNA: TGCGCCAGCAGCTGGTCGTCTACAGGATCGAACACCGGGGAGCTGTTTTTT. Residues: CASSWSSTGSNTGELFF.

This clone was detected a few times. The chain has TRBV14 and TRBJ2-3; tentative D call: TRBD1 (5 bases). From germline, CDR1 is SGHDN and CDR2 FVKESK. Trimming removed 1 base at V and 8 bases at J, with 19 bases between. The CDR3 is 16 residues long. CDR3 region: CASSQATGLTLGTQYF. The CDR3 coding sequence is TGTGCCAGCAGCCAAGCTACAGGTCTCACCCTCGGTACGCAGTATTTT.

This sequence joins TRBV20-1 and TRBJ2-1; 10 nucleotides agree with TRBD1. The V gene end was trimmed by 3 bases and the J gene end by 14 bases; junction bases not matched to a gene: 1. From germline, CDR1 is DFQATT and CDR2 SNEGSKA (reference sequence). The CDR3 covers 10 residues. The CDR3 region is CSASGQGEFF. The CDR3 region has the DNA TGCAGTGCTAGCGGACAGGGGGAGTTCTTC.

This clone was detected only a few times. This chain links TRBV15 with TRBJ2-1; 11 bases are a match to TRBD1. This CDR3 spans 15 amino acids. Looked up from germline, CDR1 is LNHNV and CDR2 is YYDKDF (reference sequence). Trimming at V came to 1 base and at J to 6 bases, leaving 2 bases not matched to a gene. Here the CDR3 reads CATSRGGTGGNEQFF. For the CDR3, the DNA is TGTGCCACCAGCAGAGGGGGGACAGGGGGCAATGAGCAGTTCTTC.

The V gene is TRBV29-1, the J gene TRBJ1-2; tentatively, D is TRBD1 (5 bases). The ends were cut back, 7 bases at V and 4 bases at J, with 19 bases in the middle. The CDR3 runs 14 residues. Germline V gives CDR1 SQVTM, CDR2 ANQGSEA. As DNA, the CDR3 is TGCAGCGCTGGGACGTCGGTCCTGGGCTATGGCTACACCTTC. Translation gives CSAGTSVLGYGYTF.

The chain uses TRBV30 and TRBJ1-2; no firm D call. V was shortened by 0 bases and J by 2 bases, with 10 bases between the two germline ends. CDR1 is GTSNPN and CDR2 is SVGIG in the germline V gene (reference sequence). This CDR3 comprises 14 residues. The CDR3 region has the DNA TGTGCCTGGAGTGTGCTTGCCGAGAACTATGGCTACACCTTC. Amino acid sequence: CAWSVLAENYGYTF.

With regard to this clone: An end of the junction does not agree with germline; a read error may underlie this. The identical CDR3 is also encoded by other nucleotide sequences in the sample. The chain couples TRBV7-2 to TRBJ1-1, with no clear D. Germline V gene sequence: CDR1 SGHTA, CDR2 FQGNSA. This CDR3 is built from 12 residues. CDR3 sequence reads: CASSLVGSEAFF. The CDR3 region has the DNA TGCGCCAGCAGCTTAGTGGGTAGTGAAGCTTTCTTT. Based on the CDR3 plus reference TRBV7-2 and TRBJ1-1, the full variable domain is GAGVSQSPSNKVTEKGKDVELRCDPISGHTALYWYRQSLGQGLEFLIYFQGNSAPDKSGLPSDRFSAERTGGSVSTLTIQRTQQEDSAVYLCASSLVGSEAFFGQGTRLTVV.